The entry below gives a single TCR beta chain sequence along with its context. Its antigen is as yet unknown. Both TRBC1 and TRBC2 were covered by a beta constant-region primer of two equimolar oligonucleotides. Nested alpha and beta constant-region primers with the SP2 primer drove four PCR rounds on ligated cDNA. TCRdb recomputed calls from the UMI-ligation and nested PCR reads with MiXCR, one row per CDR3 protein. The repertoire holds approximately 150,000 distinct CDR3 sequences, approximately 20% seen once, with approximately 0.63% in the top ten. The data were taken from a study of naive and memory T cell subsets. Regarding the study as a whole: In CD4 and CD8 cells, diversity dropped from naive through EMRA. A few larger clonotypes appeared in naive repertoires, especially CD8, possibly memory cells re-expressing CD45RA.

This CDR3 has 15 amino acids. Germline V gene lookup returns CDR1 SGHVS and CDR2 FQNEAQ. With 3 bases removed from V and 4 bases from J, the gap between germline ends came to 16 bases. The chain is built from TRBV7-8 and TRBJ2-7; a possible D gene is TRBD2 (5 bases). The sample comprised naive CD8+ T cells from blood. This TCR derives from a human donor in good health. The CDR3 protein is CASSLERNPLYEQYF. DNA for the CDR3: TGTGCCAGCAGCTTGGAGCGGAACCCCCTTTACGAGCAGTACTTC. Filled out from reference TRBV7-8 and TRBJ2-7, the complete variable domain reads GAGVSQSPRYKVAKRGQDVALRCDPISGHVSLFWYQQALGQGPEFLTYFQNEAQLDKSGLPSDRFFAERPEGSVSTLKIQRTQQEDSAVYLCASSLERNPLYEQYFGPGTRLTVT.